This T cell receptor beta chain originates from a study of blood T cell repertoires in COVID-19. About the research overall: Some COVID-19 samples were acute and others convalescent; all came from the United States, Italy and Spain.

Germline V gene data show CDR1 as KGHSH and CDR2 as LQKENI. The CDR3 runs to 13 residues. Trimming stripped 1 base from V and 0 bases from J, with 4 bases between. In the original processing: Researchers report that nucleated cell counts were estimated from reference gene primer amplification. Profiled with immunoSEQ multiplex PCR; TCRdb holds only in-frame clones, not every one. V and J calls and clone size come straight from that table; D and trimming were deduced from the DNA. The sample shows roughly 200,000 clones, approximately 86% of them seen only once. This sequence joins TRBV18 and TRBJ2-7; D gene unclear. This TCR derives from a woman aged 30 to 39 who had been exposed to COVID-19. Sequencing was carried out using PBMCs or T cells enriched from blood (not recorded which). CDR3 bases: TGTGCCAGCTCACCACAGAGCTCCTACGAGCAGTACTTC. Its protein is CASSPQSSYEQYF.